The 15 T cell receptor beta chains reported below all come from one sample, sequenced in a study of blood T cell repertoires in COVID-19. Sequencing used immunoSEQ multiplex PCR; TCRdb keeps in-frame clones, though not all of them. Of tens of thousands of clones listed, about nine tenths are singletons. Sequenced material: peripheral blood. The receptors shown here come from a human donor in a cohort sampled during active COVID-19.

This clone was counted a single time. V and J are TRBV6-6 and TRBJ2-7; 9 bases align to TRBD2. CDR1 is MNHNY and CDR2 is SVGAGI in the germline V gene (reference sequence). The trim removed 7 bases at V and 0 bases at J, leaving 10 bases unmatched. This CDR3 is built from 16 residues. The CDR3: CASTGSGSHSSYEQYF. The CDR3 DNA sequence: TGTGCCAGCACAGGTAGCGGGAGCCACAGCTCCTACGAGCAGTACTTC.

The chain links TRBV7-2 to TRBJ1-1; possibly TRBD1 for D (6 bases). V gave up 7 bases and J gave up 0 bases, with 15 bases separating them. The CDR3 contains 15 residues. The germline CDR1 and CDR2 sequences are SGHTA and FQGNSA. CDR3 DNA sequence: TGTGCCAGCACAGGACAGAATTTCATGAACACTGAAGCTTTCTTT. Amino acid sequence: CASTGQNFMNTEAFF.

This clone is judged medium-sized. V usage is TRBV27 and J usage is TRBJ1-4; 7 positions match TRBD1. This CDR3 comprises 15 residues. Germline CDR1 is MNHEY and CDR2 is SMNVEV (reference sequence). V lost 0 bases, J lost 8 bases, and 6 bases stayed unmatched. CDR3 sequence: CASSLSGQPGEKLFF. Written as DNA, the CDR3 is TGTGCCAGCAGTTTATCGGGACAGCCCGGAGAAAAACTGTTTTTT. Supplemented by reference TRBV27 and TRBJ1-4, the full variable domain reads EAQVTQNPRYLITVTGKKLTVTCSQNMNHEYMSWYRQDPGLGLRQIYYSMNVEVTDKGDVPEGYKVSRKEKRNFPLILESPSPNQTSLYFCASSLSGQPGEKLFFGSGTQLSVL.

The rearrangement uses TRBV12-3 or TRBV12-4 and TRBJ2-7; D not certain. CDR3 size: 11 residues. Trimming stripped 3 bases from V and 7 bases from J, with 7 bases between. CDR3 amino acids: CASSFHSEQYF. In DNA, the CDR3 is TGTGCCAGCAGTTTCCATTCAGAGCAGTACTTC.

In DNA, the CDR3 is TGCGCCAGCAGCGGGAGACAGGGGCTCAATGAAAAACTGTTTTTT. Amino acids: CASSGRQGLNEKLFF. The chain combines TRBV5-1 with TRBJ1-4, with 8 bases that match TRBD1. The trim removed 4 bases at V and 5 bases at J, leaving 7 bases unmatched. The CDR3 consists of 15 residues. In germline, CDR1 is SGHRS, CDR2 YFSETQ.

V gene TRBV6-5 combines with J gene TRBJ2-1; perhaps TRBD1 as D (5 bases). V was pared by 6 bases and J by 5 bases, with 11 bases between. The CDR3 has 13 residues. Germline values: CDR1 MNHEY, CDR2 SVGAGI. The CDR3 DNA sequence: TGTGCCAGCAGAGGACAATTAGACAATGAGCAGTTCTTC. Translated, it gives CASRGQLDNEQFF.

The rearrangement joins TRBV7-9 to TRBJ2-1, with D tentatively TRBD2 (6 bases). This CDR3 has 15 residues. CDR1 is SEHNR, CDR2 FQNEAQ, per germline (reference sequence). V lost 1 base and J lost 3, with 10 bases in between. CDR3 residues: CASSLDGGVYNEQFF. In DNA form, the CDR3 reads TGTGCCAGCAGCTTAGACGGAGGGGTCTACAATGAGCAGTTCTTC.

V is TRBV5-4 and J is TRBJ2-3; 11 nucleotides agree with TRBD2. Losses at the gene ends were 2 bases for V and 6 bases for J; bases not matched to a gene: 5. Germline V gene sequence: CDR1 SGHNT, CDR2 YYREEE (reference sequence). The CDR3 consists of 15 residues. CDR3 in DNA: TGTGCCAGCAGCTTAAGGCTAGCGGGAGGTGATACGCAGTATTTT. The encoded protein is CASSLRLAGGDTQYF.

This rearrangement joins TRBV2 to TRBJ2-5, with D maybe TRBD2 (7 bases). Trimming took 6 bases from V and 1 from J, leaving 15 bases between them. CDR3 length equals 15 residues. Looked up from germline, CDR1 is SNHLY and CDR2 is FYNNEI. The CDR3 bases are TGTGCCAGCAGACGAGGGGCGGGGGCCCAAGAGACCCAGTACTTC. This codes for CASRRGAGAQETQYF.

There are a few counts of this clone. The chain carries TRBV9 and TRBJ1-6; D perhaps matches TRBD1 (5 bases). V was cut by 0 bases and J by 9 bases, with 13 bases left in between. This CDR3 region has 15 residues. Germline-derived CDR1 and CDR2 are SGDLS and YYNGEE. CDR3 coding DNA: TGTGCCAGCAGCGTAGCCTGGCAGGGTGGTTCACCCCTCCACTTT. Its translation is CASSVAWQGGSPLHF.

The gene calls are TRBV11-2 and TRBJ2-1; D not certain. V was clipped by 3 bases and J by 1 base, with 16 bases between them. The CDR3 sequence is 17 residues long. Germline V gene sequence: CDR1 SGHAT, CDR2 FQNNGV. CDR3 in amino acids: CASSFLGPGYSYNEQFF. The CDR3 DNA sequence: TGTGCCAGCAGCTTTTTGGGCCCTGGGTATTCCTACAATGAGCAGTTCTTC. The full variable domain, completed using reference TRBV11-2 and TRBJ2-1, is EAGVAQSPRYKIIEKRQSVAFWCNPISGHATLYWYQQILGQGPKLLIQFQNNGVVDDSQLPKDRFSAERLKGVDSTLKIQPAKLEDSAVYLCASSFLGPGYSYNEQFFGPGTRLTVL.

The CDR3 DNA follows: TGTGCCAGCAGCTTAGGACTAGCGGGAGGCGAGGAGACCCAGTACTTC. Protein sequence: CASSLGLAGGEETQYF. The gene calls are TRBV5-4 and TRBJ2-5; TRBD2 aligns across 14 bases. Germline V gene lookup returns CDR1 SGHNT and CDR2 YYREEE (reference sequence). Losses at the gene ends were 2 bases for V and 5 bases for J; bases not matched to a gene: 5. This CDR3 is built from 16 residues.

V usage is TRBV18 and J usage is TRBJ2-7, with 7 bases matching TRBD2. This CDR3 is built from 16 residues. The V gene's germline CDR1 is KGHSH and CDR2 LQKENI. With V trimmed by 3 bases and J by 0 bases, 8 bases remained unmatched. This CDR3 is CASSPVGGFSSYEQYF. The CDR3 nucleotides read TGTGCCAGCTCACCCGTGGGGGGGTTTAGCTCCTACGAGCAGTACTTC. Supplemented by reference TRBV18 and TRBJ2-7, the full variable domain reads NAGVMQNPRHLVRRRGQEARLRCSPMKGHSHVYWYRQLPEEGLKFMVYLQKENIIDESGMPKERFSAEFPKEGPSILRIQQVVRGDSAAYFCASSPVGGFSSYEQYFGPGTRLTVT.

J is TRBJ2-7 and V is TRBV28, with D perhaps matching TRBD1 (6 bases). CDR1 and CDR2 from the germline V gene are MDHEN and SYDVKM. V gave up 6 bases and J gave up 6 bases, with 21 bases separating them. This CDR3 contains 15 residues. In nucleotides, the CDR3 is TGTGCCAGCAGCCCAGGGACACGGATGGTGAGCGAGCAGTACTTC. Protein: CASSPGTRMVSEQYF.

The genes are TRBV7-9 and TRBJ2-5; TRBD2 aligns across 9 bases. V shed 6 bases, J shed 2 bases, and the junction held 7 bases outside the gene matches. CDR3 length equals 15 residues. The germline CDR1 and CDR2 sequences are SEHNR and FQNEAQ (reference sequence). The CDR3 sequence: CASRSLAGRQETQYF. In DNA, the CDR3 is TGTGCCAGCAGATCCCTAGCGGGAAGACAAGAGACCCAGTACTTC.